This T cell receptor (beta chain) was sequenced for a study of cytotoxic CD8 clonotypes in ibrutinib-treated CLL. Turning to the study itself: After a median about 13 months on treatment (6 to 36), response samples were drawn.

This clone has at least ten counts. Using immunoSEQ multiplex PCR, the repertoire was profiled, and TCRdb retains in-frame clones only, with some absent. Here the sample spans 14,000 or so clones, about two thirds being singletons. Germline CDR1 LGHNA, CDR2 YNFKEQ. Trimming at V came to 3 bases and at J to 13 bases, leaving 8 bases not matched to a gene. The CDR3 extends over 14 amino acids. This TCR came from a human donor with chronic lymphocytic leukemia. Sequences were derived from PBMCs, sampled before ibrutinib treatment. The chain combines TRBV4-2 with TRBJ1-4, with 10 bases that match TRBD1. CDR3 sequence: CASSHRTGGYVLFF. CDR3 nucleotide sequence: TGTGCCAGCAGCCACCGGACAGGGGGATACGTACTGTTTTTT.